The 17 T cell receptor beta chains below come from one sample, sequenced in a study of blood T cells in healthy people across ages. A second PCR, run for 7 to 11 cycles, used a sample-barcoded 5' primer plus a J-beta primer mix. TCRdb processed the 5' RACE reads anew with MiXCR; each CDR3 protein has one entry. The repertoire holds roughly 900,000 distinct CDR3 sequences, with 25% to 30% as singletons. Material: blood. All receptors come from a woman aged 80 or older in good health.

This clonotype was found many times. The V gene is TRBV29-1, the J gene TRBJ1-2; D may be TRBD1 (6 bases). CDR3 length equals 12 residues. V was clipped by 7 bases and J by 8 bases, with 17 bases between them. Germline CDR1 SQVTM, CDR2 ANQGSEA. The CDR3 sequence: CSDQGGLGGYTF. The CDR3 DNA reads TGCAGCGACCAAGGGGGGTTGGGGGGCTACACCTTC.

DNA of the CDR3: TGTGCCAGCAGCTTCAGGGAGGGGAACGACTCCGGGGCTTTCTTT. Protein: CASSFREGNDSGAFF. J is TRBJ1-1 and V is TRBV11-2; possibly TRBD1 for D (5 bases). V lost 3 bases to trimming and J lost 11 bases, with 22 bases between them. This CDR3 comprises 15 residues. Germline V CDR1 and CDR2: SGHAT, FQNNGV.

This clonotype was detected ten times or more. The chain employs TRBV7-2 and TRBJ2-5; 8 bases are shared with TRBD1. This CDR3 is 18 amino acids long. J was trimmed by 1 base and V by 2 bases; bases with no gene match: 12. The germline V gene encodes CDR1 SGHTA and CDR2 FQGNSA. CDR3 sequence: CASSLFHHSDRGQETQYF. In DNA form, the CDR3 reads TGTGCCAGCAGCTTATTCCACCACTCCGACAGGGGCCAAGAGACCCAGTACTTC.

This clonotype was seen more than once but under ten times. The rearrangement uses TRBV29-1 and TRBJ1-2, with D perhaps TRBD1 (6 bases). CDR1 and CDR2 from the germline V gene are SQVTM and ANQGSEA. This CDR3 region has 11 residues. Trimming took 5 bases from V and 11 from J, leaving 15 bases between them. Here the CDR3 DNA reads TGCAGCGTTTACCCTAGCAGGGGATACACCTTC. It translates to CSVYPSRGYTF. The full variable domain, in which reference TRBV29-1 and TRBJ1-2 provide the parts outside the CDR3, is SAVISQKPSRDICQRGTSLTIQCQVDSQVTMMFWYRQQPGQSLTLIATANQGSEATYESGFVIDKFPISRPNLTFSTLTVSNMSPEDSSIYLCSVYPSRGYTFGSGTRLTVV.

The table lists this clonotype with many counts. The chain has TRBV6-5 and TRBJ2-1, with a weak D call TRBD2 (5 bases). The V end was cut by 6 bases, the J end by 7 bases, with 16 bases between. CDR1 is MNHEY, CDR2 SVGAGI, per germline. The CDR3 extends over 14 amino acids. DNA for the CDR3: TGTGCCAGCAGCAAAGGTCTCAGAGGGAATGAGCAGTTCTTC. Its translation is CASSKGLRGNEQFF.

Many counts were recorded for this clonotype. The V call is TRBV20-1, the J call TRBJ1-1; D ambiguous. Germline V lookup: CDR1 DFQATT, CDR2 SNEGSKA (reference sequence). This CDR3 has 14 residues. The V end was cut by 3 bases, the J end by 1 base, with 12 bases between. The CDR3 loop reads CSARPTVKNTEAFF. CDR3 in DNA: TGCAGTGCTAGGCCAACAGTCAAGAACACTGAAGCTTTCTTT.

The chain joins TRBV19 to TRBJ1-4; D is unclear. With 2 bases removed from V and 6 bases from J, the gap between germline ends came to 13 bases. Germline V CDR1 and CDR2: LNHDA, SQIVND (reference sequence). The length of the CDR3 is 15 residues. The CDR3 reads CASSIRSTFDEKLFF. DNA of the CDR3: TGTGCCAGTAGTATACGAAGCACGTTCGATGAAAAACTGTTTTTT. Using reference TRBV19 and TRBJ1-4 for the parts outside the CDR3, the full variable domain is DGGITQSPKYLFRKEGQNVTLSCEQNLNHDAMYWYRQDPGQGLRLIYYSQIVNDFQKGDIAEGYSVSREKKESFPLTVTSAQKNPTAFYLCASSIRSTFDEKLFFGSGTQLSVL.

The table lists this clonotype with many counts. The genes are TRBV12-3 or TRBV12-4 and TRBJ1-2, with D possibly matching TRBD1 (5 bases). V lost 4 bases, J lost 4 bases, and 16 bases lay in between. This CDR3 region has 15 residues. The CDR3: CASSYGTDNFYGYTF. The CDR3, as DNA: TGTGCCAGCAGTTATGGGACGGACAATTTCTATGGCTACACCTTC.

This clonotype was detected only a few times. The chain recombines TRBV10-3 with TRBJ1-2; 10 positions agree with TRBD1. The CDR3 has 14 amino acids. Germline CDR1 ENHRY, CDR2 SYGVKD. Germline trimming cut 6 bases from V and 3 bases from J; bases unmatched to any gene: 4. In DNA form, the CDR3 reads TGTGCCATCAGGGAGACAGGGGGCCACTATGGCTACACCTTC. Its translation is CAIRETGGHYGYTF.

The rearrangement joins TRBV5-1 to TRBJ2-1; 7 positions match TRBD2. CDR1 and CDR2 (germline): SGHRS, YFSETQ. Germline trimming cut 3 bases from V and 5 bases from J; bases unmatched to any gene: 8. CDR3 length equals 15 residues. DNA for the CDR3: TGCGCCAGCAGCTGGGGAGGGGCGGATCACAATGAGCAGTTCTTC. Translated, it gives CASSWGGADHNEQFF.

The genes are TRBV5-5 and TRBJ1-4, with unresolved D. The V and J ends lost 4 bases and 8 bases respectively, with 15 bases between them. The CDR3 has 14 residues. CDR1 is SGHKS and CDR2 is YYEKEE in the germline V gene (reference sequence). The CDR3 region is CASSRGKVEEKLFF. CDR3 DNA sequence: TGTGCCAGCAGCCGGGGTAAGGTGGAGGAAAAACTGTTTTTT.

This clonotype turned up a few times. The rearrangement links TRBV3-1 to TRBJ2-5; 9 positions match TRBD2. Per the germline V gene, CDR1 is LGHDT and CDR2 is YNNKEL (reference sequence). V was pared by 4 bases and J by 11 bases, with 26 bases of the junction left unmatched. CDR3 size: 19 residues. CDR3 DNA: TGTGCCAGCAGCCGACACGAGGGTGCGCGGGGGGGCCGGGGAAATGAGCAGTACTTC. Amino acids: CASSRHEGARGGRGNEQYF.

This clonotype has at least ten counts. The chain uses TRBV28 and TRBJ2-5; 7 bases agree with TRBD2. The CDR3 covers 16 residues. Losses at the gene ends were 3 bases for V and 2 bases for J; bases not matched to a gene: 9. CDR1 is MDHEN, CDR2 SYDVKM, per germline. The CDR3 DNA is TGTGCCAGCAGTTTGGGCCCGACTAGCCCTCAAGAGACCCAGTACTTC. Protein product: CASSLGPTSPQETQYF.

Ten or more counts support this clonotype. The rearrangement uses TRBV20-1 and TRBJ2-5; 7 bases fit TRBD1. The CDR3 spans 14 residues. The V gene end was trimmed by 6 bases and the J gene end by 1 base; junction bases not matched to a gene: 8. Germline V gives CDR1 DFQATT, CDR2 SNEGSKA (reference sequence). This chain's CDR3 is CSASDTGVQETQYF. The CDR3 DNA reads TGCAGTGCGAGCGATACAGGGGTCCAAGAGACCCAGTACTTC.

This clonotype has ten or more counts. The J gene is TRBJ1-2, the V gene TRBV4-3, with D unresolved. CDR1 and CDR2 from the germline V gene are LGHNA and YSLEER. The length of the CDR3 is 14 residues. The V and J ends lost 1 base and 4 bases respectively, with 10 bases between them. The CDR3 spells CASSQAGLIYGYTF. The CDR3 nucleotides are TGCGCCAGCAGCCAAGCCGGACTTATCTATGGCTACACCTTC.

This chain connects TRBV9 to TRBJ2-7; TRBD2 agrees at 12 bases. The end of the DNA fits TRBJ2-5 better, so the J call may be wrong. The CDR3 contains 16 residues. Germline V gives CDR1 SGDLS, CDR2 YYNGEE. The CDR3 coding sequence is TGTGCCAGCAGCCCCGGCGGACTAGCGGGGTGTGAGACCCAGTACTTC. Protein: CASSPGGLAGCETQYF.

This clonotype was counted ten times or more. V is TRBV27 and J is TRBJ2-4; no reliable D call. CDR3 length equals 10 residues. Trimming took off 7 bases at V and 13 bases at J, with 11 bases between the two ends. Looked up from germline, CDR1 is MNHEY and CDR2 is SMNVEV (reference sequence). The CDR3 protein is CASIPGRQYF. The CDR3, as DNA: TGTGCCAGCATTCCCGGGCGGCAGTACTTC.